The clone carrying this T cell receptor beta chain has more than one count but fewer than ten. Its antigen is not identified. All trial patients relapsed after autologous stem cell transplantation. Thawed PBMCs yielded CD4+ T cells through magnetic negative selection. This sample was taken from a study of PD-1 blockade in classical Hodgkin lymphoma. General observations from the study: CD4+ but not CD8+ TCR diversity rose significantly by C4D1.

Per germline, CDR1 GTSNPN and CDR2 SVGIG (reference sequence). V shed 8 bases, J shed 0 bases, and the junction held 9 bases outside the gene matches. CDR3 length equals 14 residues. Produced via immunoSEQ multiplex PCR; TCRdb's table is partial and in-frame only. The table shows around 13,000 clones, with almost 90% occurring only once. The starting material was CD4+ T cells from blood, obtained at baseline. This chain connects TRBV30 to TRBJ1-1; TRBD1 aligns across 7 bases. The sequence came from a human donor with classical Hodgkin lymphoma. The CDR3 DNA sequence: TGTGCCCGAGGGGGCCAGGGCTTGAACACTGAAGCTTTCTTT. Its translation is CARGGQGLNTEAFF.